What follows describes a single T cell receptor (beta chain). Its antigen is not identified. The junction shows a germline mismatch at one end, possibly a read error. The data are from a study of T cell responses to AZD1222 COVID-19 vaccine. General study points: Among AZD1222 vaccinees, only six or seven were seropositive at baseline. Repertoire sampling was restricted to post-peak T cell response timepoints. The study found Spike-specific TCR breadth and depth rose after two AZD1222 doses. Reportedly, nearly half the spike-specific TCRs target unmutated variant regions.

The CDR3 sequence is 13 residues long. CDR1 SEHNR and CDR2 FQNEAQ come from the germline V gene (reference sequence). Sequencing was performed with immunoSEQ multiplex PCR; in TCRdb, only in-frame clones are kept and a portion is missing. The repertoire holds 100,000 to 150,000 clones, with approximately 91% as singletons. This sequence was found in an adult who received the AZD1222 COVID-19 vaccine. The rearrangement joins TRBV7-9 to TRBJ2-7; TRBD2 agrees at 13 bases. This specimen consisted of peripheral blood, obtained 28 days after the second AZD1222 dose. The CDR3 nucleotides read TGTGCCAGCAGCCCCCTGGGACTAGCGGGAACCCACTTC. This gives the protein CASSPLGLAGTHF.